Described below is a single TCR beta chain sequence and its context. Its antigen is unidentified. Every isolated RNA sample was fully reverse transcribed, so sequencing captured expressed TCRB transcripts. TCRdb keeps only in-frame clones here, not all; method: immunoSEQ multiplex PCR. Of 150,000 or so clones in the sample, roughly 11% were seen once. CD45RO/CCR7/CD25/CD127/CD95/CD27 sorting isolated CD4+ naive, central memory, regulatory and stem cell-like memory cells. This entry comes from a study of beta chain features in type 1 diabetes. Study conclusions and caveats: Shorter TCRB CDR3s, moderately but significantly so, were found in Type 1 diabetes patients in all four CD4+ subsets. It was among patients, rather than healthy donors, that naive, central memory and Treg TCRB repertoires appeared more similar. Researchers could not determine here whether HLA type influences TCRB rearrangement.

Germline CDR1 is SGHTA and CDR2 is FQGTGA. The CDR3 length is 13 residues. The V gene end was trimmed by 8 bases and the J gene end by 7 bases; junction bases not matched to a gene: 9. Sequenced material: central memory CD4+ T cells from blood. The receptor comes from a young man in good health. This chain connects TRBV7-3 to TRBJ1-2, with 8 positions matching TRBD1. DNA of the CDR3: TGTGCCAGCTCTCAGGGGGCGAATCGTGGCTACACCTTC. Translation: CASSQGANRGYTF.